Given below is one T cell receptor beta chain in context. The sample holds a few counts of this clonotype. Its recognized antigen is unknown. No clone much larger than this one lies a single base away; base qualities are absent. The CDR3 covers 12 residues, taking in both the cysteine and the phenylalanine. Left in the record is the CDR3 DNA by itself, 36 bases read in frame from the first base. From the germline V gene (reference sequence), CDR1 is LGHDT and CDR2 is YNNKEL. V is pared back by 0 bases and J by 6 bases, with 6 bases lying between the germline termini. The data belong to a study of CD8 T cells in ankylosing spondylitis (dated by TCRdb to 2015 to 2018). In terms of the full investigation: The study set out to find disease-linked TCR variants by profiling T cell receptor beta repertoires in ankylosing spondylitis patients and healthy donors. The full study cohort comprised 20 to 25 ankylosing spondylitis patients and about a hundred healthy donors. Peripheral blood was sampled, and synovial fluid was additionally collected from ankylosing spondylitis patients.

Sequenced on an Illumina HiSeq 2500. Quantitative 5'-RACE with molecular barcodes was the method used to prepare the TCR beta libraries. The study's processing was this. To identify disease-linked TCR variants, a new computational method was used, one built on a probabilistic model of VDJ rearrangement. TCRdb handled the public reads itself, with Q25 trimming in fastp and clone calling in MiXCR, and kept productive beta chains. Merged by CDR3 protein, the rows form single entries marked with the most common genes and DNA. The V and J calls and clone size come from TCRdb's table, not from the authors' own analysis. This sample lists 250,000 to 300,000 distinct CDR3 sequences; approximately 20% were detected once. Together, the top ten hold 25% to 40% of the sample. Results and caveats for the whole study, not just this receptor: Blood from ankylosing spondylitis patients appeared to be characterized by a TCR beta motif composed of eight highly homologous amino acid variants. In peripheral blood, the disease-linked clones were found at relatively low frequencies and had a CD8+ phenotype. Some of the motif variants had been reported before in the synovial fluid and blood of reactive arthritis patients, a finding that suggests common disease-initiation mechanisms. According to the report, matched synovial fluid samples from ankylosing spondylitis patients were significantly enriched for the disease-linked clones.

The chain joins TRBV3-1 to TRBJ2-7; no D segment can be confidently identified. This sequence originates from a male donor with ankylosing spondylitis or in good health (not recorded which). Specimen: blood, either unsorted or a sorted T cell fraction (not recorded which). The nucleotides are TGTGCCAGCAGCCAAGAGGACCTCGAGCAGTACTTC. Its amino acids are CASSQEDLEQYF.